This TCR beta chain was observed in a study of T-cell memory formation after mild COVID-19. General study findings and limits: CD4+ clones that contracted lay mainly in CM and EM; CD8+ ones lay in EMRA.

Germline assignment: CDR1 LNHDA and CDR2 SQIVND (reference sequence). The length of the CDR3 is 18 residues. The J segment lost 5 bases and the V segment lost 4 bases, leaving 12 bases of the junction unmatched. This clonotype was observed a few times. Its antigen is not identified. One entry per CDR3 protein results from TCRdb running MiXCR on the 5' RACE reads. The sample has some 250,000 distinct CDR3 sequences, about a sixth seen once. The clonotype comes from a young man who had mild COVID-19 (a few samples of this study predate the infection). Cell type and time point are not known. The chain is built from TRBV19 and TRBJ2-2; 11 positions match TRBD2. Input material: PBMCs or a T cell subset sorted from them (not recorded which). CDR3 residues: CASSTRTSGPKRTGELFF. As DNA, the CDR3 is TGTGCCAGTAGTACCCGGACTAGCGGGCCTAAGCGAACCGGGGAGCTGTTTTTT.